This T cell receptor (beta chain) was identified during a study of blood T cells in healthy people across ages. Study observations and caveats: Relative to aged donors, long-lived donors carried more naive CD4+ cells and displayed higher diversity. Calculation of diversity from one million T cells yielded estimates considered to be underestimates.

Peripheral blood samples of roughly 10 milliliters were drawn from each donor. The CDR3 is made up of 16 amino acids. The junction had 7 bases not matched to a gene; V was cut back by 5 bases and J by 1 base. CDR1 is SGHVS and CDR2 is FNYEAQ in the germline V gene. Using a J-beta primer mix together with a sample-barcoded 5' primer, a second PCR was run for about 6 to 12 cycles. From the 5' RACE reads, TCRdb called clonotypes with MiXCR, one entry per CDR3 protein. Here the sample spans roughly 1.5 million distinct CDR3 sequences, approximately 43% being singletons. Of note for this clonotype: Its antigen is undetermined.

Sequencing was carried out using blood. The chain carries TRBV7-6 and TRBJ2-1, with 8 bases lining up with TRBD1. The sequence came from a woman under 30 in good health. The CDR3 region has the DNA TGTGCCAGCAGCCCGAGGGGACAGGCTTCCTACAATGAGCAGTTCTTC. It translates to CASSPRGQASYNEQFF.